This T cell receptor (beta chain) emerged from a study of patients and donors after allogeneic stem cell transplantation. V lost 3 bases, J lost 1 base, and 5 bases stayed unmatched. This CDR3 has 15 amino acids. Germline V gene sequence: CDR1 SQVTM, CDR2 ANQGSEA. This clonotype is a singleton in its sample. TCRdb passed the RT-PCR reads through MiXCR, listing each CDR3 protein once. Among approximately 210,000 distinct CDR3 sequences listed, 35% to 50% were seen once. Sequencing used blood, either unsorted or a sorted T cell fraction (not recorded which). The TCR comes from a human donor who was either an allogeneic HSCT recipient or a stem cell or donor lymphocyte infusion donor (not recorded which). It is not recorded whose cells these are; they may come from a transplant donor. This chain uses TRBV29-1 with TRBJ2-3; 9 bases map to TRBD2. The CDR3 here is CSVEVLAGRTDTQYF. CDR3 DNA sequence: TGCAGCGTTGAGGTTCTAGCGGGGCGCACAGATACGCAGTATTTT.